The 25 T cell receptor beta chains below were found in one sample sequenced in a study of TIL therapy for anti-PD-1-resistant metastatic lung cancer. The immunoSEQ assay was v3. Assay: immunoSEQ multiplex PCR; the TCRdb copy retains only in-frame clones and omits some. The repertoire holds tens of thousands of clones, with 60% to 85% as singletons. The time point is: pre-treatment sample, taken before nivolumab and TIL therapy. Pleural nodules or supraclavicular lymph nodes made up most of the excised metastases sampled. Sequences were derived from tumor tissue, sampled at baseline. The receptors originated from a person aged 30 to 80 with non-small cell lung cancer.

The chain has TRBV30 and TRBJ2-2; 9 nucleotides align to TRBD2. CDR1 is GTSNPN, CDR2 SVGIG, per germline (reference sequence). CDR3 length equals 16 residues. The ends lost 4 bases at V and 1 base at J; junction bases unmatched: 7. The CDR3 sequence: CAWTLAGAMNTGELFF. CDR3 DNA sequence: TGTGCCTGGACCTTAGCGGGAGCAATGAACACCGGGGAGCTGTTTTTT.

The rearrangement links TRBV5-1 to TRBJ2-1; 13 bases map to TRBD2. CDR1 is SGHRS and CDR2 is YFSETQ in the germline V gene. The V and J ends lost 4 bases and 2 bases, in that order; junction bases with no gene match: 3. The CDR3 is 16 amino acids. The CDR3 DNA reads TGCGCCAGCAGCGGCGGGACTAGCGGGACCTACAATGAGCAGTTCTTC. Translated: CASSGGTSGTYNEQFF.

The genes are TRBV19 and TRBJ2-2, with D unresolved. V shed 3 bases and J shed 4 bases, with 3 bases lying between them. CDR1 and CDR2 from the germline V gene are LNHDA and SQIVND (reference sequence). The CDR3 length is 12 residues. The CDR3: CASSILTGELFF. CDR3 DNA sequence: TGTGCCAGTAGTATTCTCACCGGGGAGCTGTTTTTT.

The rearrangement links TRBV5-1 to TRBJ2-3; 7 bases agree with TRBD1. J lost 0 bases, V lost 2 bases, and 3 bases had no gene match. The CDR3 has 15 amino acids. The V gene's germline CDR1 is SGHRS and CDR2 YFSETQ. DNA for the CDR3: TGCGCCAGCAGCTTCCAGGGGGATAGCACAGATACGCAGTATTTT. Its translation is CASSFQGDSTDTQYF.

This clone was detected only a few times. J is TRBJ1-2 and V is TRBV7-6; 8 nucleotides match TRBD1. The CDR3 is 13 residues long. V lost 5 bases to trimming and J lost 8 bases; unmatched junction nucleotides: 7. CDR1 and CDR2 (germline): SGHVS, FNYEAQ. CDR3 sequence reads: CASSVTGGRGYTF. The DNA for the CDR3 is TGTGCCAGCAGCGTAACAGGGGGAAGGGGCTACACCTTC.

The chain has TRBV15 and TRBJ1-1; D gene unclear. The V and J ends lost 0 bases and 1 base respectively, with 6 bases between them. The CDR3 spans 14 residues. Germline CDR1 LNHNV, CDR2 YYDKDF (reference sequence). CDR3 DNA sequence: TGTGCCACCAGCAGAGATGTGGGGAACACTGAAGCTTTCTTT. Its translation: CATSRDVGNTEAFF.

The V call is TRBV6-5, the J call TRBJ2-3; a possible D gene is TRBD1 (5 bases). The V gene lost 6 bases and the J gene lost 3 bases, with 7 bases spanning the gap. The CDR3 runs to 12 residues. CDR1 is MNHEY, CDR2 SVGAGI, per germline. CDR3 residues: CASRPGTDTQYF. The CDR3 nucleotides read TGTGCCAGCAGGCCAGGGACAGATACGCAGTATTTT.

The CDR3 region has the DNA TGCAGCGGCGGGGACAGGGTTAAGAAGGACACCTTC. Translating gives CSGGDRVKKDTF. V is TRBV29-1 and J is TRBJ1-2; TRBD1 matches 9 bases. This CDR3 has 12 residues. In germline, CDR1 is SQVTM, CDR2 ANQGSEA. Unmatched junction bases numbered 12, after V lost 7 bases and J lost 12 bases.

This chain connects TRBV6-6 to TRBJ2-7, with D perhaps matching TRBD1 (5 bases). Trimming removed 5 bases at V and 3 bases at J, with 14 bases between. CDR1 MNHNY and CDR2 SVGAGI come from the germline V gene (reference sequence). This CDR3 has 14 residues. The CDR3 DNA follows: TGTGCCAGCAGTGATCAGGGTCCGGGCTACGAGCAGTACTTC. As protein: CASSDQGPGYEQYF.

This clone has just a few counts. The chain links TRBV12-5 to TRBJ1-2; D may be TRBD1 (6 bases). Germline values: CDR1 LGHNT, CDR2 FRNRAP. This CDR3 has 12 amino acids. The germline V and J ends were trimmed by 6 bases and 7 bases, with 12 bases remaining between them. This CDR3 is CASGIQQGGYTF. For the CDR3, the DNA is TGTGCTAGTGGGATTCAACAGGGTGGCTACACCTTC. The variable domain in full, with the rest retrieved from reference TRBV12-5 and TRBJ1-2, is DARVTQTPRHKVTEMGQEVTMRCQPILGHNTVFWYRQTMMQGLELLAYFRNRAPLDDSGMPKDRFSAEMPDATLATLKIQPSEPRDSAVYFCASGIQQGGYTFGSGTRLTVV.

V and J are TRBV14 and TRBJ1-4, with 7 bases identical to TRBD1. Germline CDR1 SGHDN, CDR2 FVKESK. This CDR3 has 14 residues. Trimming cost V 4 bases and J 7 bases; bases outside gene matches: 6. The DNA of the CDR3 is TGTGCCAGCAGCCGAGGGGGCGGTCGTGAAAAACTGTTTTTT. Translation: CASSRGGGREKLFF. The variable domain in full, completed from reference TRBV14 and TRBJ1-4, reads EAGVTQFPSHSVIEKGQTVTLRCDPISGHDNLYWYRRVMGKEIKFLLHFVKESKQDESGMPNNRFLAERTGGTYSTLKVQPAELEDSGVYFCASSRGGGREKLFFGSGTQLSVL.

This clone was seen more than once but under ten times. The chain recombines TRBV28 with TRBJ2-3, with D possibly being TRBD1 or TRBD2 (5 bases each). The germline V gene encodes CDR1 MDHEN and CDR2 SYDVKM. V was pared by 3 bases and J by 4 bases, with 11 bases between. The CDR3 extends over 14 amino acids. The CDR3 is CASSFRGMADTQYF. The CDR3 DNA is TGTGCCAGCAGTTTTCGGGGCATGGCAGATACGCAGTATTTT.

The chain joins TRBV7-2 to TRBJ2-5; unclear D gene. The CDR3 has 11 residues. The V gene's germline CDR1 is SGHTA and CDR2 FQGNSA. V lost 1 base, J lost 4 bases, and 1 base lay in between. The CDR3 DNA is TGTGCCAGCAGCTTAGTAGAGACCCAGTACTTC. Translation gives CASSLVETQYF.

The table lists this clone with a few counts. This chain joins TRBV7-8 and TRBJ2-1; tentative D call: TRBD2 (6 bases). This CDR3 has 16 amino acids. CDR1 is SGHVS, CDR2 FQNEAQ, per germline. Trimming removed 1 base from V and 5 bases from J, with 15 bases in between. CDR3 region: CASSLVRGLYDNEQFF. The CDR3 nucleotides read TGTGCCAGCAGCTTAGTGCGGGGTCTGTACGACAATGAGCAGTTCTTC.

The chain is built from TRBV5-1 and TRBJ1-2, with D maybe TRBD1 (5 bases). This CDR3 is 12 amino acids long. The V end lost 7 bases, the J end lost 4 bases, and 11 bases lay between the germline ends. From germline, CDR1 is SGHRS and CDR2 YFSETQ. The DNA of the CDR3 is TGCGCCAGCGGTACAGGTCTCTATGGCTACACCTTC. Its protein is CASGTGLYGYTF.

The J gene is TRBJ1-2, the V gene TRBV30; D gene unclear. The V end was cut by 0 bases, the J end by 4 bases, with 12 bases between. Germline V lookup: CDR1 GTSNPN, CDR2 SVGIG (reference sequence). This CDR3 spans 14 amino acids. The CDR3 nucleotides are TGTGCCTGGAGTGTAAGGTGGGGTCCCTATGGCTACACCTTC. Translating gives CAWSVRWGPYGYTF.

The chain has TRBV11-2 and TRBJ2-7; TRBD2 is a possible D gene (6 bases). Trimming removed 7 bases from V and 6 bases from J, with 13 bases in between. The germline V gene has CDR1 SGHAT and CDR2 FQNNGV. CDR3 length: 12 residues. In DNA, the CDR3 is TGTGCCAGCACCACGAGGGGAGGCGAGCAGTACTTC. Its translation is CASTTRGGEQYF.

This chain connects TRBV7-9 to TRBJ2-1; D remains unclear. The CDR3 is 15 amino acids. Per germline, CDR1 SEHNR and CDR2 FQNEAQ (reference sequence). V lost 3 bases and J lost 0, with 9 bases in between. CDR3 sequence reads: CASSLGSSSYNEQFF. The CDR3 DNA reads as TGTGCCAGCAGCTTGGGCTCCAGCTCCTACAATGAGCAGTTCTTC.

This rearrangement joins TRBV9 to TRBJ2-7; D uncertain. Trimming removed 4 bases at V and 0 bases at J, with 5 bases between. The CDR3 extends over 12 amino acids. Germline CDR1 reads SGDLS; CDR2 reads YYNGEE. DNA of the CDR3: TGTGCCAGCAGCAGGGACTCCTACGAGCAGTACTTC. Amino acids: CASSRDSYEQYF.

The chain joins TRBV6-1 to TRBJ1-2, with D possibly TRBD1 on 5 matching bases. V lost 2 bases and J lost 6, with 13 bases in between. From germline, CDR1 is MNHNS and CDR2 SASEGT. This CDR3 comprises 14 residues. This CDR3 reads CASSENTGLHGYTF. As DNA, the CDR3 is TGTGCCAGCAGTGAAAATACAGGCTTGCATGGCTACACCTTC.

The genes are TRBV28 and TRBJ2-5; D gene unclear. Germline assignment: CDR1 MDHEN and CDR2 SYDVKM. Trimming removed 3 bases at V and 1 base at J, with 12 bases between. There are 15 residues in the CDR3. CDR3 bases: TGTGCCAGCAGTTTCCCCAGGCAACCCCAAGAGACCCAGTACTTC. It translates to CASSFPRQPQETQYF.

This rearrangement joins TRBV25-1 to TRBJ2-2; tentatively, D is TRBD1 (5 bases). The CDR3 spans 15 residues. Between the trimmed V and J ends, which lost 3 bases and 1 base, there was a span of 9 bases. CDR1 and CDR2 (germline): MGHDK, SYGVNS. CDR3 sequence: CASSEFQGNTGELFF. The CDR3 DNA reads TGTGCCAGCAGTGAGTTTCAGGGGAACACCGGGGAGCTGTTTTTT.

The chain has TRBV2 and TRBJ2-7; 7 nucleotides match TRBD2. CDR1 and CDR2 (germline): SNHLY, FYNNEI. The V segment lost 4 bases and the J segment 3 bases; nucleotides outside the gene matches: 6. This CDR3 is 14 amino acids long. The CDR3 nucleotides are TGTGCCAGCAGTGTGAGCGGGACCTTCTACGAGCAGTACTTC. This gives the protein CASSVSGTFYEQYF.

This clone turned up a few times. This chain links TRBV19 with TRBJ2-1; D uncertain. The CDR3 contains 13 residues. Germline-derived CDR1 and CDR2 are LNHDA and SQIVND (reference sequence). Deletions cut 7 bases from V and 5 bases from J, with 12 bases between. DNA of the CDR3: TGTGCCAGTAAGTACCCACTCCACAATGAGCAGTTCTTC. It codes for CASKYPLHNEQFF.

The chain carries TRBV19 and TRBJ1-6; TRBD1 matches at 8 bases. CDR3 size: 14 residues. The germline CDR1 and CDR2 sequences are LNHDA and SQIVND (reference sequence). Trimming removed 6 bases from V and 5 bases from J; junction bases left unmatched: 3. The CDR3 nucleotides are TGTGCCAGTAGCCCGACAGGGGATAATTCACCCCTCCACTTT. Its translation is CASSPTGDNSPLHF.